Given below is one TCR beta chain in context. There are a few counts of this clonotype. Its antigen is unknown. Per-base quality was not reported, and no clone a single base away is much larger than it. The record originates from a study of T cells after yellow fever vaccination (dated by TCRdb to about 2019). About the study as a whole: Libraries from fractions with low cell numbers were prepared with the SMART-Seq v4 Ultra Low Input RNA kit. The cohort comprised two healthy male donors, one aged 18 to 29 and one aged 30 to 40 years. Blood was collected at multiple timepoints before and after primary and secondary immunization, and bulk PBMC replicates and cell subsets were isolated. Bulk TCR alpha and beta repertoires were sequenced longitudinally to track T-cell clones before and after primary and booster YFV17D yellow fever vaccination. The study at large found these results: Because the study included only a couple of donors, the extent to which the findings can be generalized is limited. The secondary T-cell response was found to be weaker but faster than the primary response, with a peak reached on day 5 rather than on day 15. A small fraction of clonotypes showed up in both the CD4 and CD8 compartments, probably as a result of convergent recombination. After the booster, most clones that had expanded after primary vaccination were detected again (about 95% of CD4 and around nine tenths of CD8), suggesting broad maintenance of memory. Computational filtering was required because FACS-sorted repertoires could contain abundant contaminating clonotypes from the bulk population.

CDR1 and CDR2, looked up from the germline V gene (reference sequence), are MNHNY and SVGAGI. Including cysteine and phenylalanine, the CDR3 has 16 amino acids. The DNA shown is the 48-base CDR3, in frame from base 1. The V end loses 8 bases and the J end loses 5 bases, and a stretch of 24 bases separates them. Taken with the paper, the label for treatment or condition translates to: live attenuated yellow fever vaccine strain. PBMCs were isolated from peripheral blood using a standard Ficoll-Paque protocol. CD4 and CD8 T-cell fractions were isolated with Dynabeads CD4 and CD8 positive selection kits. RNA was extracted with TriZol from bulk PBMCs, CD4 and CD8 fractions, and dextramer-positive and dextramer-negative fractions. TCRdb records Illumina NovaSeq 6000 as the sequencer. TCR cDNA was made using 5'RACE template switching, a step that added a universal primer site and unique molecular identifiers. cDNA synthesis was primed from both the TCR alpha and TCR beta constant segments. Library amplification involved two PCR steps, and the second step added sample barcodes and sequencing adapters. Sequencing of the libraries was done on either Illumina HiSeq 2500 (2x100 bp) or NovaSeq (2x150 bp). Per the source publication's procedure: Reads were demultiplexed and collapsed into UMI consensus sequences with MIGEC, and V(D)J alignment was performed with MiXCR. Vaccine-responding clonotypes were defined with edgeR using replicate PBMC samples, requiring FDR below 0.01 and a log2 fold change above 5 up to day 15. Bulk clonotypes were assigned CD4 or CD8 identity according to which sequenced CD4 or CD8 repertoire held them at higher abundance. TCRdb passed the public sequencing reads through fastp at Q25 and MiXCR, retaining productive beta sequences. Here each entry gathers all rows of one CDR3 protein and keeps the most common genes and DNA. TCRdb, not the authors, supplied the V and J calls. A total of 300,000 to 350,000 distinct CDR3 sequences appear in this sample, around a tenth of them only once. Of the sample, roughly 3% is held by the ten largest clones.

The source was CD4+ T cells sorted from PBMCs, collected 45 days after the yellow fever booster vaccination. This TCR came from a man aged 18 to 30 who received the YFV17D yellow fever vaccine. The rearranged segments are TRBV6-6 and TRBJ2-5, and the D gene may be TRBD2, 5 bases matching. DNA sequence: TGTGCCAGCGGCCGATTCAGCGGTTCAAAGGAGGAGACCCAGTACTTC. Its protein product is CASGRFSGSKEETQYF.